This T cell receptor beta chain originates from a study of shared clonotypes between healthy human individuals. Trimming removed 8 bases from V and 1 base from J, with 14 bases in between. The germline gives CDR1 LNHNV, CDR2 YYDKDF (reference sequence). This CDR3 region has 14 residues. Study outcomes and limitations: Shared across a few donors were roughly 4.8% of the naive CD4 clonotypes. Blood was the sole source, and tissue repertoires probably differ.

Here immunoSEQ multiplex PCR was the method, and the copy in TCRdb shows in-frame clones only, minus some. The sample contains approximately 2,000,000 clones, 80% to 95% of which appear only once. Comment on this clone: The antigen remains unidentified.

Free of recent acute infections or vaccinations, the donors were healthy HIV-negative adults. The chain employs TRBV15 and TRBJ2-5; a possible D gene is TRBD2 (5 bases). The sequenced sample was naive CD4+ T cells from PBMCs. Specified subset: CD45RA+ positively selected. This TCR derives from a man in his late teens or twenties in good health. Some clones in this sample may be carry-over from other donors' samples. As DNA, the CDR3 is TGTGCCACCTCTGCTCAGCGGCCCCAAGAGACCCAGTACTTC. This sequence encodes CATSAQRPQETQYF.